These 20 T cell receptor beta chains originate from one sample sequenced in a study of T cell responses to AZD1222 COVID-19 vaccine. The data were produced by immunoSEQ multiplex PCR, yet TCRdb's version contains in-frame clones alone and is incomplete. Here the sample spans around 270,000 clones, around 92% being singletons. The sequencing used peripheral blood, collected 28 days after the second AZD1222 dose. These receptors all come from an adult who received the AZD1222 COVID-19 vaccine.

The genes are TRBV10-3 and TRBJ2-7; no reliable D call. The germline CDR1 and CDR2 sequences are ENHRY and SYGVKD. Trimming took off 7 bases at V and 1 base at J, with 17 bases between the two ends. The CDR3 length is 15 residues. The CDR3 sequence: CAIKDQVLSSYEQYF. The DNA for the CDR3 is TGTGCCATCAAGGACCAGGTCCTGTCATCCTACGAGCAGTACTTC.

The rearrangement links TRBV5-1 to TRBJ1-4; 7 nucleotides line up with TRBD1. CDR1 SGHRS and CDR2 YFSETQ come from the germline V gene. J lost 3 bases, V lost 7 bases, and 3 bases had no gene match. The CDR3 loop spans 13 amino acids. The CDR3 DNA reads TGCGCCAGCTCCGGGACAGCTAATGAAAAACTGTTTTTT. Its protein is CASSGTANEKLFF.

The genes are TRBV13 and TRBJ1-2, with D possibly being TRBD1 (6 bases). V gave up 0 bases and J gave up 0 bases, with 8 bases separating them. This CDR3 has 15 residues. Germline V CDR1 and CDR2: PRHDT, FYEKMQ (reference sequence). The chain's CDR3 is CASSLGGAANYGYTF. The CDR3 DNA sequence: TGTGCCAGCAGCTTAGGGGGGGCGGCTAACTATGGCTACACCTTC.

The chain is built from TRBV13 and TRBJ2-3; 7 positions agree with TRBD1. V dropped 3 bases and J dropped 6; count of bases not matched to a gene: 12. From germline, CDR1 is PRHDT and CDR2 FYEKMQ (reference sequence). The CDR3 spans 16 residues. This CDR3 is CASSFRQGNLADTQYF. Here the CDR3 DNA reads TGTGCCAGCAGCTTCCGACAGGGAAACCTCGCGGATACGCAGTATTTT. Filled out from reference TRBV13 and TRBJ2-3, the complete variable domain reads AAGVIQSPRHLIKEKRETATLKCYPIPRHDTVYWYQQGPGQDPQFLISFYEKMQSDKGSIPDRFSAQQFSDYHSELNMSSLELGDSALYFCASSFRQGNLADTQYFGPGTRLTVL.

The rearrangement joins TRBV28 to TRBJ2-3; possibly TRBD1 or TRBD2 for D (6 bases each). V shed 6 bases and J shed 6 bases, with 19 bases lying between them. Germline values: CDR1 MDHEN, CDR2 SYDVKM. This CDR3 has 15 amino acids. CDR3 nucleotides: TGTGCCAGCAGCTCACCTATGGGGGCGGGGGATACGCAGTATTTT. This gives the protein CASSSPMGAGDTQYF.

The V gene is TRBV19, the J gene TRBJ2-7; no reliable D call. Germline V CDR1 and CDR2: LNHDA, SQIVND (reference sequence). CDR3 length equals 12 residues. V was cut by 4 bases and J by 7 bases, with 11 bases left in between. The CDR3 sequence: CASSTQVGEQYF. CDR3 coding DNA: TGTGCCAGTAGTACTCAGGTGGGTGAGCAGTACTTC.

The CDR3 region is CASSQLQGLGRTPLHF. The CDR3 bases are TGCGCCAGCAGCCAATTACAGGGGCTCGGGAGGACACCCCTCCACTTT. This chain connects TRBV4-1 to TRBJ1-6; 7 bases are a match to TRBD1. Germline lookup yields CDR1 MGHRA and CDR2 YSYEKL. V shed 2 bases, J shed 11 bases, and the junction held 12 bases outside the gene matches. CDR3 length: 16 residues.

The chain uses TRBV13 and TRBJ2-2; no clear D. The CDR3 runs to 13 residues. The germline V gene encodes CDR1 PRHDT and CDR2 FYEKMQ (reference sequence). Between the trimmed V and J ends, which lost 3 bases and 2 bases, there was a span of 4 bases. In DNA, the CDR3 is TGTGCCAGCAGCTTGGGAAACACCGGGGAGCTGTTTTTT. Protein: CASSLGNTGELFF.

This rearrangement joins TRBV6-5 to TRBJ1-1; D remains ambiguous. Trimming removed 6 bases at V and 5 bases at J, with 13 bases between. The CDR3 sequence is 13 residues long. Germline V gene data show CDR1 as MNHEY and CDR2 as SVGAGI. The chain's CDR3 is CASRYSRETEAFF. The CDR3 coding sequence is TGTGCCAGCAGGTATAGTCGGGAAACTGAAGCTTTCTTT.

The chain is built from TRBV5-4 and TRBJ2-7; no clear D. Trimming removed 1 base at V and 6 bases at J, with 8 bases between. This CDR3 has 12 residues. The germline V gene encodes CDR1 SGHNT and CDR2 YYREEE (reference sequence). The CDR3 protein is CASSLTGGEQYF. The CDR3 coding sequence is TGTGCCAGCAGCTTGACGGGTGGCGAGCAGTACTTC.

This clone has just one count. V and J are TRBV28 and TRBJ1-2; no clear D gene. The CDR3 totals 12 residues. Germline CDR1 is MDHEN and CDR2 is SYDVKM. Trimming took 5 bases from V and 5 from J, leaving 9 bases between them. As DNA, the CDR3 is TGTGCCAGCAGTACCCCCATATATGGCTACACCTTC. Translation gives CASSTPIYGYTF.

The chain couples TRBV12-2 to TRBJ2-7; the listed D gene, TRBD2, was not tested against the DNA. TRBV12-2 is classified as a pseudogene. The CDR3 loop spans 15 amino acids. The CDR3 DNA is TGTGCAAGTCGCTTAGAGCGCCGAGCTAGCTACGAGCAGTACTTC. This gives the protein CASRLERRASYEQYF.

This rearrangement joins TRBV24-1 to TRBJ1-2, with a tentative D call TRBD1 (6 bases). Germline V gives CDR1 KGHDR, CDR2 SFDVKD. The CDR3 extends over 17 amino acids. V was shortened by 0 bases and J by 4 bases, with 17 bases between the two germline ends. In DNA form, the CDR3 reads TGTGCCACCAGTGATTTGGGGGGTGACAGGCTGAGCTATGGCTACACCTTC. Its protein product is CATSDLGGDRLSYGYTF.

The V call is TRBV20-1, the J call TRBJ1-1; D not certain. V was trimmed by 1 base and J by 6 bases, leaving 6 bases between them. Germline V CDR1 and CDR2: DFQATT, SNEGSKA (reference sequence). The CDR3 extends over 11 amino acids. The CDR3 region has the DNA TGCAGTGCTAGAGTGGGCTCTGAAGCTTTCTTT. Translating it yields CSARVGSEAFF.

V gene TRBV5-4 combines with J gene TRBJ2-5; TRBD2 is a possible D gene (5 bases). The CDR3 has 13 amino acids. Trimming stripped 4 bases from V and 2 bases from J, with 9 bases between. Germline loops: CDR1 SGHNT, CDR2 YYREEE (reference sequence). The CDR3 reads CASSPGSQETQYF. For the CDR3, the DNA is TGTGCCAGCAGCCCGGGGTCACAAGAGACCCAGTACTTC.

V usage is TRBV19 and J usage is TRBJ2-7; D might be TRBD2 (5 bases). The V and J ends lost 7 bases and 1 base respectively, with 11 bases between them. Germline assignment: CDR1 LNHDA and CDR2 SQIVND (reference sequence). The CDR3 length is 13 residues. This chain's CDR3 is CASTGRGSYEQYF. The CDR3 bases are TGTGCCAGTACCGGACGGGGTTCCTACGAGCAGTACTTC. Combining the CDR3 with reference TRBV19 and TRBJ2-7 gives the whole variable domain DGGITQSPKYLFRKEGQNVTLSCEQNLNHDAMYWYRQDPGQGLRLIYYSQIVNDFQKGDIAEGYSVSREKKESFPLTVTSAQKNPTAFYLCASTGRGSYEQYFGPGTRLTVT.

CDR3 region: CASSLEGGRHTQYF. DNA for the CDR3: TGCGCCAGCAGCTTGGAGGGGGGGCGGCATACGCAGTATTTT. V and J are TRBV5-1 and TRBJ2-3; the D gene is possibly TRBD2 (7 bases). The CDR3 contains 14 residues. Looked up from germline, CDR1 is SGHRS and CDR2 is YFSETQ. V dropped 0 bases and J dropped 7 bases, with 12 bases sitting between them.

The chain has TRBV3-1 (or the pseudogene TRBV3-2) and TRBJ2-5, with D unresolved. Trimming removed 3 bases at V and 0 bases at J, with 2 bases between. The germline CDR1 and CDR2 sequences are LGHDT and YNNKEL (reference sequence). The CDR3 sequence is 12 residues long. CDR3 nucleotide sequence: TGTGCCAGCAGCCAGCACCAAGAGACCCAGTACTTC. This codes for CASSQHQETQYF.

The chain recombines TRBV28 with TRBJ1-6; 7 bases are a match to TRBD1. The CDR3 is 17 amino acids. V lost 8 bases and J lost 1; bases outside the gene matches: 11. Germline values: CDR1 MDHEN, CDR2 SYDVKM. The CDR3 sequence: CASGDRAPASYNSPLHF. The DNA for the CDR3 is TGTGCCAGCGGCGACAGGGCTCCTGCGTCCTATAATTCACCCCTCCACTTT.

V gene TRBV7-2 combines with J gene TRBJ2-3; no clear D gene. In germline, CDR1 is SGHTA, CDR2 FQGNSA. The CDR3 is 13 amino acids. Deletions cut 2 bases from V and 4 bases from J, with 7 bases between. The DNA for the CDR3 is TGTGCCAGCAGCTTAAAGCAGGCAGATACGCAGTATTTT. It codes for CASSLKQADTQYF. Full variable domain (missing parts from reference TRBV7-2 and TRBJ2-3): GAGVSQSPSNKVTEKGKDVELRCDPISGHTALYWYRQSLGQGLEFLIYFQGNSAPDKSGLPSDRFSAERTGGSVSTLTIQRTQQEDSAVYLCASSLKQADTQYFGPGTRLTVL.